What follows is one T cell receptor beta chain and its context. Its antigen remains unknown. The sample comes from a study of regulatory T cells in long-lasting Graves disease. Study in general: Antithyroid drugs had been taken under 3 months by newly diagnosed Graves' patients. The study's findings and limits: Only a small sample size was used, which may have cut accuracy.

Time point indicated: newly diagnosed GD, antithyroid drugs for less than 3 months. Isolated PBMC RNA provided the starting material for the TCR library. Building the TCR beta libraries relied on iRepertoire HTBI primers, and CDR3 regions underwent Arm-PCR. TCRdb itself ran the multiplex PCR reads through MiXCR, one entry per CDR3 protein. This sample has 580,000 or so distinct CDR3 sequences; around 15% occur once, and the top ten carry approximately 12%. Germline CDR1 and CDR2: LNHDA and SQIVND (reference sequence). V trimming: 4 bases; J trimming: 1 base; junction bases outside the gene matches: 3. The length of the CDR3 is 15 residues. Separately, the same data were catalogued under a study of T cells in Graves' hyperthyroidism and ophthalmopathy. That work states: The TCR CDR3 was amplified in a first-round RT-PCR using the HTBI primer set. A model of 13 V-J pairs discriminated ophthalmopathy from stable hyperthyroidism.

This sequence originates from a man aged 18 to 29 with Graves disease. J is TRBJ2-7 and V is TRBV19; 11 bases line up with TRBD2. The sequencing here drew on peripheral blood mononuclear cells (PBMCs), taken at new diagnosis, from a patient treated with antithyroid drugs. CDR3 bases: TGTGCCAGTAGTACTAGCGGGAGGAGGTCCTACGAGCAGTACTTC. Protein product: CASSTSGRRSYEQYF.